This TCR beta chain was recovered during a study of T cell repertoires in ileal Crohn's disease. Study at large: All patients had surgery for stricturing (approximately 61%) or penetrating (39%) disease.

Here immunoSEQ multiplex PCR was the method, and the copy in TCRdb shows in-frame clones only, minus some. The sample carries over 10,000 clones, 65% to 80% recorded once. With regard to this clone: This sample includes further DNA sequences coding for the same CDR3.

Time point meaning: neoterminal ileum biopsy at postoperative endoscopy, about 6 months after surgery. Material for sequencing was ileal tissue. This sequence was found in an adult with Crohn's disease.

The DNA for the CDR3 is TGTGCCAGTAGTATCGGAAGGGGAAACACCATATATTTT. Its translation is CASSIGRGNTIYF. This chain joins TRBV19 and TRBJ1-3; no clear D. This CDR3 has 13 amino acids. Trimming removed 3 bases from V and 4 bases from J, with 7 bases in between. Germline lookup yields CDR1 LNHDA and CDR2 SQIVND (reference sequence).